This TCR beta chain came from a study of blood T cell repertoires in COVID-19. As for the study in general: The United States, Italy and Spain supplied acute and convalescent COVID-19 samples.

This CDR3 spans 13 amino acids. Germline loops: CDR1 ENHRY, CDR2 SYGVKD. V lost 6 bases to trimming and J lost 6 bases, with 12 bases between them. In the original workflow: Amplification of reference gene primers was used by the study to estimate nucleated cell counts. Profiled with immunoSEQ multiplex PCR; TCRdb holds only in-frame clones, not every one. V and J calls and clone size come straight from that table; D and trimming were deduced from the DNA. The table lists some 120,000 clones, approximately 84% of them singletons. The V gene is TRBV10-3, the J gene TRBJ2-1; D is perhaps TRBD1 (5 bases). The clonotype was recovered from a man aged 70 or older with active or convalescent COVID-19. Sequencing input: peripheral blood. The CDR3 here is CAISLRAFNEQFF. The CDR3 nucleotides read TGTGCCATCAGCCTCAGGGCCTTCAATGAGCAGTTCTTC.